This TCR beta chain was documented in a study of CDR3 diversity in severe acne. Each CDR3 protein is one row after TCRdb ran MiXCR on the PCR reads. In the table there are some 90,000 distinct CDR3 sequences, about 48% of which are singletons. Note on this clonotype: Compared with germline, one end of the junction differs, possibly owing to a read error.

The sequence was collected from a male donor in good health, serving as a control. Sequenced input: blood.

The CDR3 loop reads CASSSRRRNQGGTQPQHF. The CDR3 DNA is TGTGCCAGCAGCTCAAGACGGCGTAATCAGGGGGGGACTCAGCCCCAGCATTTT. The chain recombines TRBV5-1 with TRBJ1-5; 7 positions match TRBD1. CDR3 length: 18 residues. Germline-derived CDR1 and CDR2 are SGHRS and YFSETQ.